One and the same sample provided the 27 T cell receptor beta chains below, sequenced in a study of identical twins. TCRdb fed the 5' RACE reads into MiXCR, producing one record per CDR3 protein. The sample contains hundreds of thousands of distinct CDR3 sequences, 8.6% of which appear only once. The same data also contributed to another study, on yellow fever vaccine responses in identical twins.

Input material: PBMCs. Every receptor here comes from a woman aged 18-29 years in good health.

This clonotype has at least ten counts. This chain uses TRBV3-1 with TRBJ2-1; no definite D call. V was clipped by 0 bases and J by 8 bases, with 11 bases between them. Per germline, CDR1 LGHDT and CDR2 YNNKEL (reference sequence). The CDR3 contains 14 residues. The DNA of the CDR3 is TGTGCCAGCAGCCAAGACCTTAGTTTTTATGAGCAGTTCTTC. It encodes CASSQDLSFYEQFF.

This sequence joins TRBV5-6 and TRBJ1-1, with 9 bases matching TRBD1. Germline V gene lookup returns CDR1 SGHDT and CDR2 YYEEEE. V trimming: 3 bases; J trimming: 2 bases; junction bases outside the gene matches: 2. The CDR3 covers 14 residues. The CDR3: CASSWDRANTEAFF. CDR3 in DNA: TGTGCCAGCAGCTGGGACAGGGCCAACACTGAAGCTTTCTTT.

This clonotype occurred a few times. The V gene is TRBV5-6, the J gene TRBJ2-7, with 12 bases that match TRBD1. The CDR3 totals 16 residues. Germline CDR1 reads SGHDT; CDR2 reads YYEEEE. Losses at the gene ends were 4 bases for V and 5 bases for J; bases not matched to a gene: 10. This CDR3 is CASSVLPGTGGHEQYF. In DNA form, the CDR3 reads TGTGCCAGCAGCGTACTCCCGGGGACAGGGGGCCACGAGCAGTACTTC. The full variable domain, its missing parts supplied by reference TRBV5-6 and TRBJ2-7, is DAGVTQSPTHLIKTRGQQVTLRCSPKSGHDTVSWYQQALGQGPQFIFQYYEEEERQRGNFPDRFSGHQFPNYSSELNVNALLLGDSALYLCASSVLPGTGGHEQYFGPGTRLTVT.

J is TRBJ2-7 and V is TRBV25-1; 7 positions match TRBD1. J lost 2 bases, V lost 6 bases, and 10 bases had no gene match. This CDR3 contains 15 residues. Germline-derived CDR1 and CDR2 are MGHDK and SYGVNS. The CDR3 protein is CASSDDVGTAYEQYF. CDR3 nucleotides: TGTGCCAGCAGCGACGATGTAGGGACAGCCTACGAGCAGTACTTC.

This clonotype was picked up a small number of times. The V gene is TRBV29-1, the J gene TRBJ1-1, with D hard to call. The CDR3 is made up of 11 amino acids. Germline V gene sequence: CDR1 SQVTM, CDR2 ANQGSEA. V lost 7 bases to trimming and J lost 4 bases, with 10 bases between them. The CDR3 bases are TGCAGCGGTCACCGGGCCACTGAAGCTTTCTTT. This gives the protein CSGHRATEAFF.

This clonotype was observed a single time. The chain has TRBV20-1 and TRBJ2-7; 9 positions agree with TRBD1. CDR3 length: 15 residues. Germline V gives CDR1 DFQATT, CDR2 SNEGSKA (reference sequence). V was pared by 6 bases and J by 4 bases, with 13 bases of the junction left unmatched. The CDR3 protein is CSALSLTGGRYEQYF. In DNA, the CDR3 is TGCAGTGCCCTATCGCTGACAGGGGGTCGGTACGAGCAGTACTTC.

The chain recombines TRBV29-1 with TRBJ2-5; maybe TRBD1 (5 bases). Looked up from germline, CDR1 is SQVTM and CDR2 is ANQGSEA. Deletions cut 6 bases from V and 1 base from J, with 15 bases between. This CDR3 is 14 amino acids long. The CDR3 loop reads CSVPGWGPQETQYF. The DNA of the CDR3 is TGCAGCGTCCCTGGTTGGGGCCCCCAAGAGACCCAGTACTTC.

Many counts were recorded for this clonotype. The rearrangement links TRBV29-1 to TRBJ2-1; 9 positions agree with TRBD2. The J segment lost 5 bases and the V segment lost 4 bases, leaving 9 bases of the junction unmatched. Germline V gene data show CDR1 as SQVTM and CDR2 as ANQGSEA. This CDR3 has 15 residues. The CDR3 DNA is TGCAGCGTTGTAGTAGCGGGGGACCCGAACAATGAGCAGTTCTTC. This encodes CSVVVAGDPNNEQFF.

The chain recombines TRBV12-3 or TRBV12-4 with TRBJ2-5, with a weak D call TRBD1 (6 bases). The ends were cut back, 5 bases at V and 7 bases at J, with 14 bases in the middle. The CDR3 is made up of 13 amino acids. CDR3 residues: CASSDRLWVTQYF. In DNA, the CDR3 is TGTGCCAGCAGTGACAGGTTATGGGTGACCCAGTACTTC.

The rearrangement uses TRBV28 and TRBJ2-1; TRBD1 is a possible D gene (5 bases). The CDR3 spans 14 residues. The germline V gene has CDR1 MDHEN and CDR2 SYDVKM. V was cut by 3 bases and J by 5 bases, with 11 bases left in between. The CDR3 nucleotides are TGTGCCAGCAGTTTGGTACAGGTCAACAATGAGCAGTTCTTC. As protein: CASSLVQVNNEQFF.

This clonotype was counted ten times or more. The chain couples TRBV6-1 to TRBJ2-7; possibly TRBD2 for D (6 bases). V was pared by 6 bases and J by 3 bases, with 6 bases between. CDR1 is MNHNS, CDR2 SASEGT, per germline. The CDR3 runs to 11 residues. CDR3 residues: CASREGYEQYF. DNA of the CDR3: TGTGCCAGCAGGGAGGGCTACGAGCAGTACTTC.

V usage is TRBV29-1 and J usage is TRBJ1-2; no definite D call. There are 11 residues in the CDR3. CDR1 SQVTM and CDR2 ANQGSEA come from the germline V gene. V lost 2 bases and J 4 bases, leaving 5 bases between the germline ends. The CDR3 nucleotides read TGCAGCGTTGAATTGATCTATGGCTACACCTTC. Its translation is CSVELIYGYTF.

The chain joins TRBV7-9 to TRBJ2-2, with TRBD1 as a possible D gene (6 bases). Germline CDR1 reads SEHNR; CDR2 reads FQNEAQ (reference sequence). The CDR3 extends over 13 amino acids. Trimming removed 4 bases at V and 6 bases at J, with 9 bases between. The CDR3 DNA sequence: TGTGCCAGCAGCTACGGACAGCCCGGGGAGCTGTTTTTT. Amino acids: CASSYGQPGELFF.

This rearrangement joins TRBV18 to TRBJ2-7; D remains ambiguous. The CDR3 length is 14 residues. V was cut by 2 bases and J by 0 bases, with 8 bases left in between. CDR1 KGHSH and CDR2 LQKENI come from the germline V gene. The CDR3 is CASSPSANSYEQYF. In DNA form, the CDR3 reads TGTGCCAGCTCACCAAGTGCCAACTCCTACGAGCAGTACTTC. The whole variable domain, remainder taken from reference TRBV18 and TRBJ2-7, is NAGVMQNPRHLVRRRGQEARLRCSPMKGHSHVYWYRQLPEEGLKFMVYLQKENIIDESGMPKERFSAEFPKEGPSILRIQQVVRGDSAAYFCASSPSANSYEQYFGPGTRLTVT.

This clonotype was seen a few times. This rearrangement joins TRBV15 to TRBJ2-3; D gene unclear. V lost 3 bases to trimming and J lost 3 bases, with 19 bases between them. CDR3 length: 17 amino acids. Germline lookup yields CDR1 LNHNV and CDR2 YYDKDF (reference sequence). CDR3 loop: CATSSDRLPQPTDTQYF. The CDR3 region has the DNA TGTGCCACCAGCAGTGACCGACTCCCGCAACCTACAGATACGCAGTATTTT.

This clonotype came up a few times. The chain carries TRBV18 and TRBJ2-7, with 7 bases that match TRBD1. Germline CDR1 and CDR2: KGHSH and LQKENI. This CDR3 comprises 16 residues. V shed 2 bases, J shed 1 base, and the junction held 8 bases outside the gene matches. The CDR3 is CASSPKGNRGSYEQYF. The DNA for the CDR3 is TGTGCCAGCTCACCAAAAGGGAACAGGGGATCCTACGAGCAGTACTTC.

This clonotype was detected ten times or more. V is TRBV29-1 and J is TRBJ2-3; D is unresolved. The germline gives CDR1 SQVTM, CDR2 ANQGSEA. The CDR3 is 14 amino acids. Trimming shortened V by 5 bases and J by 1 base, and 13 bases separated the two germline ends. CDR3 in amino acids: CSVPLWRRTDTQYF. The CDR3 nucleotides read TGCAGCGTTCCGCTCTGGCGTCGCACAGATACGCAGTATTTT.

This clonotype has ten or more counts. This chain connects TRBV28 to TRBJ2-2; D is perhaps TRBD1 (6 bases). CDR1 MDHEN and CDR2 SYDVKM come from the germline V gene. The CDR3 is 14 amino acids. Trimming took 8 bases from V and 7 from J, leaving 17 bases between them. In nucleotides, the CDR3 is TGTGCCAGCGTGAGCAGGGGTAATAGCGGGGAGCTGTTTTTT. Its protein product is CASVSRGNSGELFF.

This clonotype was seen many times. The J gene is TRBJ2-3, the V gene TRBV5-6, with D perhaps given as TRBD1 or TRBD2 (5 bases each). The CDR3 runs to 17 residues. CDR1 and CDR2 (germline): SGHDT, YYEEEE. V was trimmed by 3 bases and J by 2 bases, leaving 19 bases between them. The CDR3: CASSSPRGTSSTDTQYF. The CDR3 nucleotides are TGTGCCAGCAGCTCCCCGCGAGGGACGAGTTCCACAGATACGCAGTATTTT.

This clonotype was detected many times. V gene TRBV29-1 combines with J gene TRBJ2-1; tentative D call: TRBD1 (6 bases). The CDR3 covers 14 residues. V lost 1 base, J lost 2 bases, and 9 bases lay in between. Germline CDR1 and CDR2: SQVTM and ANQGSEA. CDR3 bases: TGCAGCGTTGAAGTTACAGGGACCTACAATGAGCAGTTCTTC. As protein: CSVEVTGTYNEQFF.

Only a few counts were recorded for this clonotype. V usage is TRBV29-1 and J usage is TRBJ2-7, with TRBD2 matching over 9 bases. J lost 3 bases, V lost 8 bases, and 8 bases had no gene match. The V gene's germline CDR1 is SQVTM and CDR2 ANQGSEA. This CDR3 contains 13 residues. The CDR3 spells CSYRTSVRYEQYF. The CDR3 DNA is TGCAGCTATAGGACTAGCGTCCGCTACGAGCAGTACTTC.

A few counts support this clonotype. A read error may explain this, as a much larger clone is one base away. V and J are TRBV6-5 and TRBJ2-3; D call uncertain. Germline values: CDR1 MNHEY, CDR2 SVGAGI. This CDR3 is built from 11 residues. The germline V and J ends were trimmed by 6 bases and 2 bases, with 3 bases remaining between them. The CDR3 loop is CASRDTDTQYF. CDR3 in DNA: TGTGCCAGCAGGGACACAGATACGCAGTATTTT.

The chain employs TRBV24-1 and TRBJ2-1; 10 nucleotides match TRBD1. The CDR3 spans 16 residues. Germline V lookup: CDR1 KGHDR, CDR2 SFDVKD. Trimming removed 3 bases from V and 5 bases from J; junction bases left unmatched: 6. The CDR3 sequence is CATSDPGGQGHNEQFF. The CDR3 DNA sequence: TGTGCCACCAGTGATCCCGGGGGACAGGGGCACAATGAGCAGTTCTTC.

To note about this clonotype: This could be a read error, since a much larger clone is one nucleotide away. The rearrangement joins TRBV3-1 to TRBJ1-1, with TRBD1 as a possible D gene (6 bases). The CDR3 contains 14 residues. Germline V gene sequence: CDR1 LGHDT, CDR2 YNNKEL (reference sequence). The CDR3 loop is CDSTITAGDTEAFF. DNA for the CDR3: TGTGACAGCACAATCACGGCAGGGGACACTGAAGCTTTCTTT.

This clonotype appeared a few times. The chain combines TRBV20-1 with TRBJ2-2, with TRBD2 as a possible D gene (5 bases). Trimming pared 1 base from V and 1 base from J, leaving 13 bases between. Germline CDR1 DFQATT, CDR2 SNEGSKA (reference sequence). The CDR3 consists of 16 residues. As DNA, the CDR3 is TGCAGTGCTAGAGGAACGGGGTCCAGGAACACCGGGGAGCTGTTTTTT. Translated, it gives CSARGTGSRNTGELFF.

The CDR3 sequence is CASGPERGASTDTQYF. The CDR3 coding sequence is TGTGCCAGCGGGCCAGAGCGGGGGGCTAGCACAGATACGCAGTATTTT. The chain has TRBV12-3 or TRBV12-4 and TRBJ2-3, with 9 bases identical to TRBD2. Trimming cost V 8 bases and J 0 bases; bases outside gene matches: 9. The CDR3 is 16 residues long.

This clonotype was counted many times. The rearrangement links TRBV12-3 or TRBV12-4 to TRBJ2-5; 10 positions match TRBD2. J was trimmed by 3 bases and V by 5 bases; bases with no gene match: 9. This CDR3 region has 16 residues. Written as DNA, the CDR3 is TGTGCCAGCAGTACAGCCGGACTAGCGGCTAAAGAGACCCAGTACTTC. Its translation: CASSTAGLAAKETQYF.